This T cell receptor beta chain was obtained from a study of blood T cells in healthy people across ages. The authors extracted at least 5.5 micrograms of total RNA per sample. Using a J-beta primer mix together with a sample-barcoded 5' primer, a second PCR was run for about 6 to 12 cycles. Each CDR3 protein gets one entry after TCRdb re-called the 5' RACE reads with MiXCR. Altogether around 1,000,000 distinct CDR3 sequences are present, more than 30% being singletons, with the ten largest covering around 14%. V dropped 2 bases and J dropped 1 base, with 8 bases sitting between them. CDR3 size: 14 residues. CDR1 KGHSH and CDR2 LQKENI come from the germline V gene.

V gene TRBV18 combines with J gene TRBJ1-1; D is uncertain. This clonotype originated in a man between 18 and 29 years old in good health. The sample consisted of blood. CDR3 region: CASSPVAGNTEAFF. CDR3 sequence (DNA): TGTGCCAGCTCACCAGTCGCCGGGAACACTGAAGCTTTCTTT.